This T cell receptor (beta chain) was profiled in a study of cytomegalovirus exposure and HLA in healthy donors. Looking at the study overall: T cells numbering about 180 million yielded 90 million to 140 million unique TCR beta sequences in an earlier analysis. Around 77% of 300 to 450 genotyped donors fell in the Caucasian-associated ancestry cluster.

Worth noting for this clone: The antigen is not known.

Overall study results and limits: In vitro testing confirmed a few CMV-associated chains as specific for CMV antigens. Per a later analysis, HLA-associated TCR beta chains showed more clonal expansion than other, equally common TCR beta chains.

Primers included in the PCR were 60 Vbeta and 13 Jbeta primers. The repertoire was sequenced with immunoSEQ multiplex PCR; TCRdb's copy has only in-frame clones and lacks some. The sample has 80,000 to 95,000 clones, approximately 70% seen once; the top ten hold about 15%. This CDR3 is 15 amino acids long. The germline gives CDR1 SGHNT, CDR2 YYREEE (reference sequence). V was trimmed by 1 base and J by 7 bases, leaving 18 bases between them. This receptor was obtained from a woman aged 50 to 60 in good health and CMV-seropositive. The sequenced sample was PBMCs. V and J are TRBV5-4 and TRBJ2-7; TRBD1 is a possible D gene (6 bases). CDR3 sequence (DNA): TGTGCCAGCAGCTTGCGACAGGCCCGTTCTGGGGAGCAGTACTTC. Protein sequence: CASSLRQARSGEQYF.